This T cell receptor (beta chain) originates from a study of blood T cell repertoires in COVID-19. Study-level information: The samples span acute and convalescent COVID-19 from the United States, Italy and Spain. T cells, B-cell-depleted T cells, or PBMCs supplied cDNA or gDNA.

The CDR3 totals 16 residues. The germline gives CDR1 MDHEN, CDR2 SYDVKM. V gave up 5 bases and J gave up 4 bases; unmatched junction bases: 6. In the study's own analysis: By means of reference gene primer amplification, nucleated cell counts were estimated. Repertoires were generated with immunoSEQ multiplex PCR, while TCRdb's copy carries only in-frame clones and drops some. V and J calls and clone size are those listed in that table; D and trimming were worked out from the DNA. Of 130,000 or so clones listed, around 78% are singletons. Material for sequencing was peripheral blood. The source of this sequence is a human donor in a cohort sampled during active COVID-19. This sequence joins TRBV28 and TRBJ2-1; the match to TRBD1 covers 12 bases. The DNA of the CDR3 is TGTGCCAGCAGTCCTCCGGGACAGGGGGCTTACAATGAGCAGTTCTTC. The encoded protein is CASSPPGQGAYNEQFF.